These 32 T cell receptor beta chains were sequenced from one sample in a study of cytomegalovirus exposure and HLA in healthy donors. The PCR employed 60 Vbeta primers together with 13 Jbeta primers. Measured with immunoSEQ multiplex PCR; TCRdb has only the in-frame clones, and not every one. The sample has 95,000 to 100,000 clones, roughly 71% seen once; the top ten hold roughly a tenth. Sample: PBMCs. These receptors were collected from a man aged 45-65 years in good health and CMV-seronegative.

This chain connects TRBV18 to TRBJ2-7; D uncertain. The germline V gene has CDR1 KGHSH and CDR2 LQKENI. V was cut by 2 bases and J by 0 bases, with 14 bases left in between. This CDR3 region has 16 residues. The DNA for the CDR3 is TGTGCCAGCTCACCAACGTTCCAGGCGAGCTCCTACGAGCAGTACTTC. Translated: CASSPTFQASSYEQYF. The full variable domain, rest sourced from reference TRBV18 and TRBJ2-7, is NAGVMQNPRHLVRRRGQEARLRCSPMKGHSHVYWYRQLPEEGLKFMVYLQKENIIDESGMPKERFSAEFPKEGPSILRIQQVVRGDSAAYFCASSPTFQASSYEQYFGPGTRLTVT.

The V gene is TRBV6-5, the J gene TRBJ2-2, with TRBD1 matching over 8 bases. The V gene's germline CDR1 is MNHEY and CDR2 SVGAGI. The CDR3 extends over 15 amino acids. The V gene end was trimmed by 6 bases and the J gene end by 6 bases; junction bases not matched to a gene: 9. The CDR3 here is CASRNRGVVAGELFF. CDR3 in DNA: TGTGCCAGCAGAAACAGGGGGGTGGTTGCCGGGGAGCTGTTTTTT.

This chain connects TRBV7-8 to TRBJ2-7; 7 bases map to TRBD2. CDR1 is SGHVS and CDR2 is FQNEAQ in the germline V gene. The length of the CDR3 is 12 residues. V gave up 1 base and J gave up 7 bases; unmatched junction bases: 1. The DNA of the CDR3 is TGTGCCAGCAGCTTAGGCGGGAGAGAGCAGTACTTC. It translates to CASSLGGREQYF.

In this sample, this clone turned up a few times. This chain's CDR3 is CASSISSGPYEQYF. CDR3 sequence (DNA): TGTGCCAGCAGCATTTCTAGCGGACCCTACGAGCAGTACTTC. This rearrangement joins TRBV13 to TRBJ2-7, with 7 bases matching TRBD2. Germline assignment: CDR1 PRHDT and CDR2 FYEKMQ (reference sequence). J was trimmed by 2 bases and V by 5 bases; bases with no gene match: 6. CDR3 length equals 14 residues. Using reference TRBV13 and TRBJ2-7 for the parts outside the CDR3, the full variable domain is AAGVIQSPRHLIKEKRETATLKCYPIPRHDTVYWYQQGPGQDPQFLISFYEKMQSDKGSIPDRFSAQQFSDYHSELNMSSLELGDSALYFCASSISSGPYEQYFGPGTRLTVT.

Ten or more counts support this clone. The rearrangement uses TRBV5-1 and TRBJ2-3; no clear D. Germline V gives CDR1 SGHRS, CDR2 YFSETQ. The length of the CDR3 is 12 residues. Trimming took 0 bases from V and 6 from J, leaving 5 bases between them. The CDR3 here is CASSLGDDTQYF. CDR3 in DNA: TGCGCCAGCAGCTTGGGAGATGATACGCAGTATTTT.

The chain recombines TRBV2 with TRBJ2-1; D is unresolved. Trimming pared 7 bases from V and 1 base from J, leaving 17 bases between. In germline, CDR1 is SNHLY, CDR2 FYNNEI. The CDR3 contains 16 residues. The CDR3 here is CASKSERTSSYNEQFF. The CDR3 coding sequence is TGTGCCAGCAAGAGTGAGCGAACCTCATCCTACAATGAGCAGTTCTTC.

The chain couples TRBV7-3 to TRBJ1-5, with unresolved D. The germline V gene encodes CDR1 SGHTA and CDR2 FQGTGA. V lost 1 base and J 5 bases, leaving 6 bases between the germline ends. CDR3 length: 13 amino acids. The CDR3 DNA sequence: TGTGCCAGCAGCTTAAGTCCGGATCAGCCCCAGCATTTT. Protein: CASSLSPDQPQHF.

This chain links TRBV28 with TRBJ2-7; 9 nucleotides line up with TRBD2. Germline V CDR1 and CDR2: MDHEN, SYDVKM. The CDR3 is made up of 14 amino acids. Losses at the gene ends were 2 bases for V and 10 bases for J; bases not matched to a gene: 9. Here the CDR3 reads CASSLGASGAHQYF. The CDR3 DNA reads as TGTGCCAGCAGTTTAGGGGCTAGCGGGGCCCACCAGTACTTC.

The gene calls are TRBV7-3 and TRBJ2-1, with 15 bases that match TRBD2. CDR1 and CDR2 (germline): SGHTA, FQGTGA. This CDR3 comprises 17 residues. The V gene end was trimmed by 2 bases and the J gene end by 8 bases; junction bases not matched to a gene: 7. The CDR3 region is CASSLGLAGGPQDEQFF. The DNA of the CDR3 is TGTGCCAGCAGCTTAGGACTAGCGGGAGGGCCTCAGGATGAGCAGTTCTTC.

The chain carries TRBV4-3 and TRBJ2-6; possible D gene TRBD2, 6 bases. The length of the CDR3 is 17 residues. The V end lost 1 base, the J end lost 0 bases, and 10 bases lay between the germline ends. CDR1 and CDR2 from the germline V gene are LGHNA and YSLEER. The CDR3 spells CASSQAAGFSGANVLTF. In DNA, the CDR3 is TGCGCCAGCAGCCAAGCCGCGGGGTTCTCTGGGGCCAACGTCCTGACTTTC.

Note on this clone: This specimen includes other DNA sequences encoding the same CDR3. This chain links TRBV30 with TRBJ1-4; D uncertain. Per the germline V gene, CDR1 is GTSNPN and CDR2 is SVGIG (reference sequence). This CDR3 is built from 12 residues. The germline V and J ends were trimmed by 0 bases and 7 bases, with 6 bases remaining between them. Written as DNA, the CDR3 is TGTGCCTGGAGTGTAAGCGGTGAAAAACTGTTTTTT. This sequence encodes CAWSVSGEKLFF. Filled out from reference TRBV30 and TRBJ1-4, the complete variable domain reads SQTIHQWPATLVQPVGSPLSLECTVEGTSNPNLYWYRQAAGRGLQLLFYSVGIGQISSEVPQNLSASRPQDRQFILSSKKLLLSDSGFYLCAWSVSGEKLFFGSGTQLSVL.

The CDR3 reads CASIPGTSGNIQYF. For the CDR3, the DNA is TGCGCCAGCATCCCCGGGACTAGTGGCAACATTCAGTACTTC. The chain couples TRBV4-1 to TRBJ2-4, with 8 bases that match TRBD2. The CDR3 sequence is 14 residues long. Germline V gives CDR1 MGHRA, CDR2 YSYEKL. V lost 7 bases, J lost 7 bases, and 9 bases stayed unmatched.

This clone was observed a single time. This chain connects TRBV19 to TRBJ2-1; TRBD2 agrees at 14 bases. Germline V CDR1 and CDR2: LNHDA, SQIVND (reference sequence). This CDR3 is built from 15 residues. Losses at the gene ends were 6 bases for V and 10 bases for J; bases not matched to a gene: 8. In nucleotides, the CDR3 is TGTGCCAGTAGCTCGGGACTAGCGGGAGTGGGAGAGCAGTTCTTC. This gives the protein CASSSGLAGVGEQFF.

The V call is TRBV18, the J call TRBJ2-5, with 10 bases identical to TRBD1. CDR1 is KGHSH and CDR2 is LQKENI in the germline V gene. This CDR3 spans 15 amino acids. V lost 1 base and J lost 4; bases outside the gene matches: 3. CDR3 nucleotides: TGTGCCAGCTCACCACGACAGGGGGCAGGAGAGACCCAGTACTTC. Protein sequence: CASSPRQGAGETQYF.

V usage is TRBV27 and J usage is TRBJ2-7, with a tentative D call TRBD2 (6 bases). Trimming pared 0 bases from V and 5 bases from J, leaving 14 bases between. CDR1 and CDR2 from the germline V gene are MNHEY and SMNVEV (reference sequence). The CDR3 runs 15 residues. CDR3 in DNA: TGTGCCAGCAGTTTATCGGGTCCCAGCGGGCACGAGCAGTACTTC. Translation: CASSLSGPSGHEQYF.

This clone was picked up a small number of times. The J gene is TRBJ1-1, the V gene TRBV6-6; no clear D gene. The germline CDR1 and CDR2 sequences are MNHNY and SVGAGI (reference sequence). V lost 0 bases to trimming and J lost 5 bases, with 10 bases between them. This CDR3 is 14 amino acids long. In DNA, the CDR3 is TGTGCCAGCAGTTACTCAGGAGGAGGAACTGAAGCTTTCTTT. This translates into CASSYSGGGTEAFF.

This sequence joins TRBV9 and TRBJ1-4; D perhaps matches TRBD1 (5 bases). V lost 4 bases and J lost 8, with 21 bases in between. The CDR3 consists of 16 residues. Germline V gene sequence: CDR1 SGDLS, CDR2 YYNGEE. As DNA, the CDR3 is TGTGCCAGCAGCCCCAGTGGTGGAGGGTGGGGGGAAAAACTGTTTTTT. It is translated as CASSPSGGGWGEKLFF.

The sample holds a few counts of this clone. The chain employs TRBV15 and TRBJ2-1, with TRBD1 matching over 7 bases. This CDR3 is built from 15 residues. Per germline, CDR1 LNHNV and CDR2 YYDKDF (reference sequence). The ends lost 5 bases at V and 8 bases at J; junction bases unmatched: 12. The CDR3 region is CATSSRDSPGDEQFF. CDR3 sequence (DNA): TGTGCCACCAGCTCCCGGGACAGCCCGGGCGATGAGCAGTTCTTC.

The chain links TRBV4-2 to TRBJ1-5; weak D call: TRBD1 (6 bases). The V end was cut by 1 base, the J end by 6 bases, with 13 bases between. CDR1 LGHNA and CDR2 YNFKEQ come from the germline V gene. This CDR3 region has 15 residues. The CDR3 sequence: CASSQVTGMRQPQHF. In DNA form, the CDR3 reads TGTGCCAGCAGCCAAGTGACAGGCATGCGTCAGCCCCAGCATTTT.

A remark on this clone: Relative to the germline gene, one junction end is altered; a read error may explain this. The chain uses TRBV5-4 and TRBJ2-7; a weak D match, TRBD2 (5 bases). The CDR3 spans 13 residues. The germline CDR1 and CDR2 sequences are SGHNT and YYREEE (reference sequence). CDR3: CASSLGLSSEQYF. The DNA of the CDR3 is TGTGCCAGCAGCTTGGGACTATCCTCCGAGCAGTACTTC.

V gene TRBV28 combines with J gene TRBJ1-4; a weak D match, TRBD1 (6 bases). The CDR3 consists of 16 residues. Germline V gene data show CDR1 as MDHEN and CDR2 as SYDVKM. Trimming pared 7 bases from V and 8 bases from J, leaving 23 bases between. The CDR3 sequence: CASNLARGRDVEKLFF. The CDR3 coding sequence is TGTGCCAGCAACCTCGCTAGGGGGAGGGATGTCGAAAAACTGTTTTTT.

This clone was found a few times. The V gene is TRBV4-2, the J gene TRBJ2-3; weak D call: TRBD2 (6 bases). Germline V gene sequence: CDR1 LGHNA, CDR2 YNFKEQ. V shed 0 bases and J shed 2 bases, with 12 bases lying between them. This CDR3 has 16 amino acids. CDR3 loop: CASSQDRLGPTDTQYF. Written as DNA, the CDR3 is TGTGCCAGCAGCCAAGACAGACTAGGTCCCACAGATACGCAGTATTTT.

The V and J genes are TRBV2 and TRBJ1-4, with 11 bases that match TRBD1. The CDR3 is made up of 16 amino acids. Trimming removed 1 base from V and 8 bases from J; junction bases left unmatched: 6. CDR1 and CDR2 (germline): SNHLY, FYNNEI. CDR3 loop: CASSEVWDRGMEKLFF. CDR3 coding DNA: TGTGCCAGCAGTGAAGTTTGGGACAGGGGGATGGAAAAACTGTTTTTT.

The chain links TRBV28 to TRBJ2-7; D may be TRBD2 (7 bases). There are 13 residues in the CDR3. Trimming pared 6 bases from V and 3 bases from J, leaving 12 bases between. CDR1 is MDHEN and CDR2 is SYDVKM in the germline V gene. Here the CDR3 reads CASRTGGYYEQYF. The DNA for the CDR3 is TGTGCCAGCAGGACGGGGGGCTACTACGAGCAGTACTTC. Combining the CDR3 with reference TRBV28 and TRBJ2-7 gives the whole variable domain DVKVTQSSRYLVKRTGEKVFLECVQDMDHENMFWYRQDPGLGLRLIYFSYDVKMKEKGDIPEGYSVSREKKERFSLILESASTNQTSMYLCASRTGGYYEQYFGPGTRLTVT.

The V gene is TRBV19, the J gene TRBJ1-5; 8 positions match TRBD1. The CDR3 is 15 amino acids. The germline V gene has CDR1 LNHDA and CDR2 SQIVND (reference sequence). J was trimmed by 4 bases and V by 7 bases; bases with no gene match: 9. The CDR3 sequence: CASNRPGTGNQPQHF. CDR3 sequence (DNA): TGTGCCAGTAACCGCCCCGGGACAGGTAATCAGCCCCAGCATTTT.

V usage is TRBV4-2 and J usage is TRBJ2-1; 9 bases fit TRBD2. CDR1 is LGHNA, CDR2 YNFKEQ, per germline. This CDR3 has 15 amino acids. With V trimmed by 6 bases and J by 5 bases, 8 bases remained unmatched. The DNA of the CDR3 is TGTGCCAGCAGACCTCTAGCGGGGTTAGACAATGAGCAGTTCTTC. Protein product: CASRPLAGLDNEQFF.

A few counts support this clone. The chain carries TRBV15 and TRBJ1-1, with D possibly TRBD1 on 6 matching bases. This CDR3 is built from 14 residues. The V gene lost 0 bases and the J gene lost 6 bases, with 11 bases spanning the gap. Germline assignment: CDR1 LNHNV and CDR2 YYDKDF (reference sequence). CDR3 in amino acids: CATSRDRGIPEAFF. The CDR3 nucleotides are TGTGCCACCAGCAGAGACAGGGGAATCCCTGAAGCTTTCTTT. The whole variable domain, filled in from reference TRBV15 and TRBJ1-1, reads DAMVIQNPRYQVTQFGKPVTLSCSQTLNHNVMYWYQQKSSQAPKLLFHYYDKDFNNEADTPDNFQSRRPNTSFCFLDIRSPGLGDTAMYLCATSRDRGIPEAFFGQGTRLTVV.

The sample holds one count of this clone. DNA for the CDR3: TGTGCCAGCAGCTCGGGACAGGGGGGCACAGATACGCAGTATTTT. It translates to CASSSGQGGTDTQYF. The rearrangement joins TRBV5-4 to TRBJ2-3, with 11 bases lining up with TRBD1. The CDR3 consists of 15 residues. Germline CDR1 SGHNT, CDR2 YYREEE (reference sequence). Trimming cost V 3 bases and J 1 base; bases outside gene matches: 1.

The CDR3, as DNA: TGTGCCAGCAGCCAAGACCCGTACGAGCAGTACTTC. Its protein is CASSQDPYEQYF. The V gene is TRBV4-2, the J gene TRBJ2-7; no firm D call. The CDR3 has 12 amino acids. Per the germline V gene, CDR1 is LGHNA and CDR2 is YNFKEQ. Deletions cut 0 bases from V and 4 bases from J, with 4 bases between.

V and J are TRBV9 and TRBJ2-3; 7 bases match TRBD1. The V gene's germline CDR1 is SGDLS and CDR2 YYNGEE. V trimming: 4 bases; J trimming: 2 bases; junction bases outside the gene matches: 10. The CDR3 is 16 amino acids. The CDR3 nucleotides are TGTGCCAGCAGCCTAGGACAGGCTCCCACCACAGATACGCAGTATTTT. It encodes CASSLGQAPTTDTQYF.

V usage is TRBV2 and J usage is TRBJ1-6, with TRBD1 matching 7 bases. CDR1 and CDR2 from the germline V gene are SNHLY and FYNNEI. The CDR3 sequence is 13 residues long. Germline trimming cut 7 bases from V and 10 bases from J; bases unmatched to any gene: 7. As DNA, the CDR3 is TGTGCCAGCACGAGAACAGGGGCCTCACCCCTCCACTTT. It specifies CASTRTGASPLHF.

This chain uses TRBV7-9 with TRBJ1-2, with D possibly being TRBD1 (6 bases). Germline V gene sequence: CDR1 SEHNR, CDR2 FQNEAQ (reference sequence). Deletions cut 5 bases from V and 12 bases from J, with 25 bases between. This CDR3 contains 15 residues. The CDR3 bases are TGTGCCAGCAGCCCCTATCCAGAACAGGGCACTGGGGACACCTTC. This translates into CASSPYPEQGTGDTF.